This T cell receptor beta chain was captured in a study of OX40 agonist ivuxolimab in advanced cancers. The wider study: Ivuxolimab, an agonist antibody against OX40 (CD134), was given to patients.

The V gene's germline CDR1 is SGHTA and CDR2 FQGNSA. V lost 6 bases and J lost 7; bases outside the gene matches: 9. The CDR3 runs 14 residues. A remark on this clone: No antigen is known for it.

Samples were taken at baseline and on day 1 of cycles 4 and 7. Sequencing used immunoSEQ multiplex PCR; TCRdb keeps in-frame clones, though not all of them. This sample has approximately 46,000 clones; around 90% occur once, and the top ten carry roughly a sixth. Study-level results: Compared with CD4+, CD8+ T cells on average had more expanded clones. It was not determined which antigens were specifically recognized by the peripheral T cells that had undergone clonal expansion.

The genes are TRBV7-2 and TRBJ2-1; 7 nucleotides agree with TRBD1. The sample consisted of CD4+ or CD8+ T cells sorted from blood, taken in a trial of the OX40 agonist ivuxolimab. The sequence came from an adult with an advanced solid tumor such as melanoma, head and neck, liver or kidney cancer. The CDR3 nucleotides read TGTGCCAGCAGTCGGACAGGCACCGGGAATGAGCAGTTCTTC. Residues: CASSRTGTGNEQFF.